Here is one TCR beta chain with its context. The sample originates from a study of blood T cell repertoires in COVID-19. Looking at the study overall: Material from acute and convalescent COVID-19 was sourced from the United States, Italy and Spain. Nucleic acid was either cDNA or gDNA, and it came from T cells, B-cell-depleted T cells, or PBMCs.

The germline gives CDR1 LNHDA, CDR2 SQIVND (reference sequence). V lost 4 bases to trimming and J lost 3 bases, with 9 bases between them. The length of the CDR3 is 13 residues. Sequenced by immunoSEQ multiplex PCR; TCRdb stores in-frame clones only, minus some. The sample has over 200,000 clones; 86% are singletons. Material for sequencing was peripheral blood. This TCR was recovered from a man between 35 and 55 years old who had recovered from COVID-19. The V call is TRBV19, the J call TRBJ1-1; no definite D call. CDR3 sequence reads: CASSREYYTEAFF. Here the CDR3 DNA reads TGTGCCAGTAGTAGGGAGTATTACACTGAAGCTTTCTTT.